The clone carrying this T cell receptor (beta chain) turned up a few times. These data are taken from a study of shared clonotypes between healthy human individuals. About the research overall: Donor composition was a couple of women and three men, aged 18 to 49.

The healthy adult donors were HIV-negative and reported no recent acute infections or vaccinations. DNA input for the unsorted PBMC replicate PCRs was about 270 ng, roughly 33,000 T cell genomes. Clones were read by immunoSEQ multiplex PCR, and TCRdb kept only the in-frame ones, dropping some. The table includes about 530,000 clones, 75% to 80% detected once. V lost 0 bases to trimming and J lost 2 bases, with 14 bases between them. CDR3 size: 16 residues. The germline V gene has CDR1 MNHNY and CDR2 SVGAGI (reference sequence). The chain is built from TRBV6-6 and TRBJ2-7; maybe TRBD1 (6 bases). This clonotype was obtained from a middle-aged woman in good health. Some clones in this sample may be carry-over from other donors' samples. What was sequenced was PBMCs. The CDR3 DNA reads as TGTGCCAGCAGTTACTCGACGGCAGGGGATCCCTACGAGCAGTACTTC. It specifies CASSYSTAGDPYEQYF.